This section outlines one T cell receptor beta chain sequence together with its context. The data are from a study of blood T cell dynamics during melanoma immunotherapy. In the study overall: Metastatic melanoma patients received first-line pembrolizumab or nivolumab plus ipilimumab.

Here immunoSEQ multiplex PCR was the method, and the copy in TCRdb shows in-frame clones only, minus some. The sample yields roughly 5,900 clones, 80% to 85% seen once. The CDR3 consists of 15 residues. V was shortened by 3 bases and J by 6 bases, with 17 bases between the two germline ends. Germline V gene data show CDR1 as MNHNS and CDR2 as SASEGT. The time point here: week 3, after first cycle of checkpoint inhibitor. The sequence derives from a human donor with melanoma. Sample: blood, taken from a patient treated with checkpoint blockade. The chain uses TRBV6-1 and TRBJ1-1; a weak D match, TRBD1 (5 bases). Written as DNA, the CDR3 is TGTGCCAGCAGTGAGCCCCACGGGGGGACTCCTGAAGCTTTCTTT. Protein: CASSEPHGGTPEAFF.